This TCR beta chain appears in the sequencing data of a study of STAT3 mutations in large granular lymphocyte leukemia. Study-wide points: Every T-cell large granular lymphocyte leukemia patient had at least one immunodominant TCR beta clonotype. Clonal expansion was inferred from samples taken at other timepoints.

Germline CDR1 and CDR2: SGHVS and FQNEAQ. The V end lost 5 bases, the J end lost 7 bases, and 8 bases lay between the germline ends. This CDR3 has 11 amino acids. Some 41,000 productive templates were obtained per sample on average. Data came from immunoSEQ multiplex PCR; TCRdb stores just in-frame clones and leaves some out. Among around 1,800 clones listed, 62% were seen once. Concerning this clone: Its specificity is unknown.

The material sequenced was peripheral blood mononuclear cells. The chain couples TRBV7-8 to TRBJ1-2; no firm D call. This TCR derives from a man in his sixties with T-cell large granular lymphocyte leukemia. Some clones in this sample may be carry-over from other donors' samples. The CDR3 bases are TGTGCCAGCAGCCTCGGCCGTGGCTACACCTTC. Translation gives CASSLGRGYTF.